A single sample is the source of the 11 T cell receptor beta chains below, sequenced in a study of T cells in Graves' hyperthyroidism and ophthalmopathy (dated by TCRdb to about 2019). Library creation used multiplex PCR. TCRdb shows the sequencer as Illumina HiSeq 2000. Amplification of TCR beta CDR3 regions was carried out from RNA transcripts. The TCR CDR3 was subjected to a first round of RT-PCR using the HTBI primer set and the Qiagen OneStep RT-PCR kit. TCRdb trimmed the raw reads at Q25, called clones with MiXCR and kept productive beta chains. Under each unique CDR3 protein, matching rows form one entry showing the most common genes and DNA. In all, the sample holds about 150,000 distinct CDR3 sequences, and roughly 23% of those were seen once. About two thirds of the sample rests with the top ten. Sequences were obtained from blood. The receptors were gathered from a woman in her forties or fifties with Graves' hyperthyroidism that later progressed to Graves' ophthalmopathy.

This clonotype occurred a few times. CDR3 coding DNA: TGTGCCAGCAGTCCAACCGGGACAGCTAATGAAAAACTGTTTTTT. It codes for CASSPTGTANEKLFF. The gene calls are TRBV6-1 and TRBJ1-4, with 7 bases identical to TRBD1. CDR3 length equals 15 residues. Trimming at V came to 5 bases and at J to 3 bases, leaving 6 bases not matched to a gene. Germline values: CDR1 MNHNS, CDR2 SASEGT.

This rearrangement joins TRBV12-3 or TRBV12-4 to TRBJ2-7, with 12 bases that match TRBD2. V shed 1 base, J shed 6 bases, and the junction held 4 bases outside the gene matches. The CDR3 covers 15 residues. CDR3: CASSLGLAGAVEQYV. The DNA for the CDR3 is TGTGCCAGCAGTTTAGGACTAGCGGGAGCTGTCGAGCAGTACGTC.

This clonotype has at least ten counts. CDR3 sequence reads: CASSEGGTSGIETQYF. DNA of the CDR3: TGTGCCAGCAGTGAAGGAGGGACTAGCGGGATCGAGACCCAGTACTTC. The chain carries TRBV6-1 and TRBJ2-5; TRBD2 matches at 13 bases. Germline loops: CDR1 MNHNS, CDR2 SASEGT. This CDR3 spans 16 amino acids. V shed 1 base and J 5 bases; nucleotides not matched to a gene: 4.

The V call is TRBV15, the J call TRBJ2-2; D may be TRBD1 (5 bases). Germline-derived CDR1 and CDR2 are LNHNV and YYDKDF (reference sequence). The CDR3 loop spans 17 amino acids. Trimming took off 0 bases at V and 3 bases at J, with 14 bases between the two ends. In DNA, the CDR3 is TGTGCCACCAGCAGAGATCTGGGCAGGGCATACACCGGGGAGCTGTTTTTT. This codes for CATSRDLGRAYTGELFF.

The table lists this clonotype with many counts. The gene calls are TRBV9 and TRBJ2-1; 9 bases are shared with TRBD2. V lost 3 bases, J lost 4 bases, and 5 bases stayed unmatched. CDR1 and CDR2 (germline): SGDLS, YYNGEE. This CDR3 comprises 15 residues. Written as DNA, the CDR3 is TGTGCCAGCAGCGGTAGCGGGAGCCCTTACAATGAGCAGTTCTTC. This sequence encodes CASSGSGSPYNEQFF.

The chain recombines TRBV6-1 with TRBJ2-7; 10 bases map to TRBD1. CDR1 and CDR2 (germline): MNHNS, SASEGT. CDR3 length: 17 amino acids. V shed 4 bases, J shed 2 bases, and the junction held 11 bases outside the gene matches. The CDR3 sequence: CASSGAFGQGVPYEQYF. The CDR3 DNA sequence: TGTGCCAGCAGTGGAGCTTTTGGACAGGGGGTCCCCTACGAGCAGTACTTC.

This clonotype has just a few counts. The CDR3 DNA reads TGCAGTGCTATGTCTGCGACAGGGAACACCGGGGAGCTGTTTTTT. Its protein product is CSAMSATGNTGELFF. The chain combines TRBV20-1 with TRBJ2-2, with a weak D call TRBD1 (6 bases). The CDR3 is 15 residues long. V was shortened by 4 bases and J by 1 base, with 13 bases between the two germline ends. Germline V gene data show CDR1 as DFQATT and CDR2 as SNEGSKA (reference sequence).

This clonotype was detected many times. This chain joins TRBV3-1 and TRBJ2-1, with TRBD2 identical over 11 bases. CDR3 length: 18 residues. The J segment lost 3 bases and the V segment lost 2 bases, leaving 9 bases of the junction unmatched. Germline values: CDR1 LGHDT, CDR2 YNNKEL (reference sequence). The CDR3 DNA reads TGTGCCAGCAGCCAACCAGACTTAGCGGGAGGGGGCTACAATGAGCAGTTCTTC. Its protein product is CASSQPDLAGGGYNEQFF.

Of note for this clonotype: Possible read error: a much larger clone is one base away. The chain uses TRBV6-1 and TRBJ2-5; 8 bases are shared with TRBD1. The trim removed 6 bases at V and 7 bases at J, leaving 16 bases unmatched. Germline V gives CDR1 MNHNS, CDR2 SASEGT. CDR3 length: 16 amino acids. CDR3 loop: CASSHPGTGSLVTQYF. DNA of the CDR3: TGTGCCAGCAGCCACCCCGGGACAGGCAGCCTAGTGACCCAGTACTTC.

The chain recombines TRBV4-1 with TRBJ1-2; no definite D call. Trimming left V 0 bases short and J 3 bases short, with 5 bases between. The CDR3 spans 13 residues. Germline CDR1 and CDR2: MGHRA and YSYEKL. The CDR3 reads CASSQDGDYGYTF. CDR3 nucleotides: TGCGCCAGCAGCCAAGACGGGGACTATGGCTACACCTTC.

This clonotype was seen many times. V usage is TRBV30 and J usage is TRBJ1-1; D ambiguous. Germline V gene lookup returns CDR1 GTSNPN and CDR2 SVGIG (reference sequence). The CDR3 is 13 amino acids. Trimming took 2 bases from V and 1 from J, leaving 8 bases between them. CDR3 bases: TGTGCCTGGAGTAACAGCCCGAACACTGAAGCTTTCTTT. This translates into CAWSNSPNTEAFF.